This T cell receptor beta chain was recorded in a study of T cell changes during pregnancy in multiple sclerosis. Data came from immunoSEQ multiplex PCR; TCRdb stores just in-frame clones and leaves some out. This table has 70,000 to 85,000 clones, roughly 94% appearing once. Sequences were derived from peripheral blood, sampled before pregnancy. The sequence came from a female donor with multiple sclerosis, enrolled in a pregnancy study.

CDR3 in amino acids: CASSFSGGRTEAFF. CDR3 in DNA: TGTGCCAGCAGTTTTTCCGGGGGAAGGACTGAAGCTTTCTTT. The chain combines TRBV28 with TRBJ1-1; a weak D match, TRBD1 (5 bases). The germline V gene encodes CDR1 MDHEN and CDR2 SYDVKM. The CDR3 spans 14 residues. V dropped 3 bases and J dropped 5 bases, with 13 bases sitting between them.